This T cell receptor beta chain was identified during a study of blood T cell repertoires in COVID-19. In the study overall: Sources were T cells, B-cell-depleted T cells, or PBMCs; the material itself was cDNA or gDNA.

In the source study's methods: For nucleated cells, counts were estimated from reference gene primer amplification. The protocol was immunoSEQ multiplex PCR, while the TCRdb copy is restricted to in-frame clones and leaves out a portion. V and J calls and clone size come straight from that table; D and trimming were deduced from the DNA. Of 200,000 to 250,000 clones in the sample, about four fifths were seen once. Germline trimming cut 3 bases from V and 1 base from J; bases unmatched to any gene: 7. The CDR3 runs 16 residues. CDR1 and CDR2 from the germline V gene are LGHDT and YNNKEL (reference sequence).

This chain uses TRBV3-1 (or the pseudogene TRBV3-2) with TRBJ2-3; TRBD2 matches at 7 bases. Material for sequencing was peripheral blood. This clonotype originated in a man in his fifties with active or convalescent COVID-19. CDR3 nucleotides: TGTGCCAGCAGCCACCGTCGCCTAGCGGGCACAGATACGCAGTATTTT. Amino acids: CASSHRRLAGTDTQYF.